The rows below give T cell receptor beta chains drawn from one sample of a study of blood T cell repertoires in COVID-19. Only in-frame clones appear in the TCRdb table, and some are missing; sequencing was by immunoSEQ multiplex PCR. The repertoire has 210,000 or so clones, 80% of them found once; the top ten carry under 4.5%. What was sequenced was PBMCs or T cells enriched from blood (not recorded which). The receptor set was obtained from a man in his thirties or forties with acute COVID-19. Each CDR3 is given with its conserved first and last residue. The order of the fields is V gene, D gene, J gene, clone size, CDR3 protein, CDR3 DNA. The D gene is left open where the match is weak. The size of a clone is reported for some rows only, either as once, few or many, or as a class for expanded clones.

>TRBV14|TRBD1|TRBJ1-2|-
CASSQKTGGLGYTF
TGTGCCAGCAGCCAGAAGACAGGGGGGCTAGGCTACACCTTC
>TRBV9|TRBD1|TRBJ1-6|few
CASSVGQAGSPLHF
TGTGCCAGCAGCGTGGGACAGGCGGGATCACCCCTCCACTTT
>TRBV28|TRBD1|TRBJ1-2|-
CASSLTGGGSGYTF
TGTGCCAGCAGTTTAACAGGGGGAGGGAGTGGCTACACCTTC
>TRBV30|-|TRBJ1-2|-
CAWAWGEISNYGYTF
TGTGCCTGGGCTTGGGGAGAAATTTCTAACTATGGCTACACCTTC
>TRBV5-1|TRBD1|TRBJ2-4|-
CASSAEGTVKNIQYF
TGCGCCAGCAGCGCAGAAGGGACAGTAAAAAACATTCAGTACTTC
>TRBV10-2|TRBD1|TRBJ2-7|few
CASRRTDRGLYEQYF
TGCGCCAGCAGGCGTACGGACAGGGGGCTGTACGAGCAGTACTTC
>TRBV15|TRBD2|TRBJ2-7|-
CATSRVGSGGLQNPYEQYF
TGTGCCACCAGCAGAGTTGGTAGCGGGGGGCTCCAGAATCCCTACGAGCAGTACTTC
>TRBV28|-|TRBJ1-5|-
CASKTAGDQPQHF
TGTGCCAGCAAGACAGCCGGCGATCAGCCCCAGCATTTT
>TRBV7-9|-|TRBJ2-7|many
CASSLAALGSSYEQYF
TGTGCCAGCAGCTTAGCGGCCCTGGGGAGCTCCTACGAGCAGTACTTC
>TRBV2|-|TRBJ1-2|-
CASSYRVLLGYTF
TGTGCCAGCAGTTACCGGGTGCTCCTCGGCTACACCTTC
>TRBV5-5|TRBD1|TRBJ1-1|-
CASSLLFSDRVTNTEAFF
TGTGCCAGCAGCTTGTTGTTTTCGGACAGGGTGACGAACACTGAAGCTTTCTTT
>TRBV6-5|-|TRBJ1-6|many
CASRPTSNSPLHF
TGTGCCAGCAGACCCACAAGTAATTCACCCCTCCACTTT
>TRBV9|TRBD1|TRBJ2-5|few
CASSPWTGGRTQYF
TGTGCCAGCAGCCCATGGACAGGGGGGAGGACCCAGTACTTC
>TRBV3-1/TRBV3-2|TRBD2|TRBJ2-7|-
CASRQTSGGAHEQYF
TGTGCCAGCAGGCAGACTAGCGGGGGGGCCCACGAGCAGTACTTC
>TRBV9|-|TRBJ1-1|few
CASSGTALGNTEAFF
TGTGCCAGCAGCGGGACAGCTCTGGGGAACACTGAAGCTTTCTTT
>TRBV3-1/TRBV3-2|TRBD1|TRBJ1-6|-
CASSLQDRDGSPLHF
TGTGCCAGCAGCCTCCAAGACAGGGATGGTTCACCCCTCCACTTT
>TRBV28|TRBD1|TRBJ2-6|once
CASSQQGPGANVLTF
TGTGCCAGCAGTCAACAGGGGCCTGGGGCCAACGTCCTGACTTTC
>TRBV6-5|TRBD1|TRBJ1-1|-
CASTPRTGNTEAFF
TGTGCCAGCACTCCCCGGACAGGAAACACTGAAGCTTTCTTT
>TRBV4-1|TRBD2|TRBJ2-1|-
CASSHSLAGGGSSYNEQFF
TGCGCCAGCAGCCATTCACTAGCGGGGGGGGGAAGCTCCTACAATGAGCAGTTCTTC
>TRBV7-9|-|TRBJ1-1|-
CAITDAPGNTEAFF
TGTGCCATCACCGATGCCCCAGGGAACACTGAAGCTTTCTTT
>TRBV29-1|-|TRBJ1-2|-
CSVLAVSTGYGYTF
TGCAGCGTCCTTGCGGTCTCAACGGGGTATGGCTACACCTTC
>TRBV6-5|-|TRBJ1-6|few
CASSYEGYYNSPLHF
TGTGCCAGCAGTTACGAGGGATATTATAATTCACCCCTCCACTTT
>TRBV5-4|-|TRBJ2-1|once
CASSFKGAIEFF
TGTGCCAGCAGCTTTAAAGGGGCTATCGAGTTCTTC
>TRBV6-5|TRBD2|TRBJ2-3|-
CAASELAKGDTQYF
TGTGCCGCTTCCGAACTAGCGAAGGGAGATACGCAGTATTTT
>TRBV3-1/TRBV3-2|-|TRBJ1-3|-
CASSQVPGGNTIYF
TGTGCCAGCAGCCAAGTCCCCGGGGGAAACACCATATATTTT
>TRBV27|TRBD1|TRBJ1-1|-
CAGPRQGNTEAFF
TGTGCCGGCCCTCGACAGGGGAACACTGAAGCTTTCTTT
>TRBV15|TRBD1|TRBJ1-1|-
CTTSRDQGEFAFF
TGTACCACCAGCAGAGATCAGGGGGAGTTCGCTTTCTTT
>TRBV4-1|-|TRBJ2-7|few
CASSPQSSYEQYF
TGCGCCAGCAGCCCACAGAGCTCCTACGAGCAGTACTTC
>TRBV27|TRBD1|TRBJ2-6|once
CASRRTGTASGANVLTF
TGTGCCAGCAGGAGGACAGGGACCGCCTCTGGGGCCAACGTCCTGACTTTC
>TRBV6-5|TRBD1|TRBJ1-1|-
CASSRQGLGAFF
TGTGCCAGCAGTCGACAGGGATTGGGGGCTTTCTTT
>TRBV19|TRBD2|TRBJ2-1|-
CASRDGYPGGEQFF
TGTGCCAGTAGAGACGGGTACCCGGGGGGTGAGCAGTTCTTC
>TRBV5-1|-|TRBJ1-2|-
CASSLGQNYGYTF
TGCGCCAGCAGCTTGGGACAGAACTATGGCTACACCTTC
>TRBV29-1|-|TRBJ1-1|-
CSVERGPLETEAFF
TGCAGCGTCGAGCGGGGCCCCTTGGAAACTGAAGCTTTCTTT
>TRBV30|-|TRBJ1-2|-
CAWSRGLVGGYTF
TGTGCCTGGAGCCGGGGACTCGTGGGGGGCTACACCTTC
>TRBV14|-|TRBJ2-1|-
CASSQWLAGHNEQFF
TGTGCCAGCAGCCAATGGCTAGCAGGTCACAATGAGCAGTTCTTC
>TRBV18|TRBD1|TRBJ1-2|-
CASSPRGLDYGYTF
TGTGCCAGCTCACCTAGGGGGCTGGACTATGGCTACACCTTC
>TRBV30|TRBD2|TRBJ2-3|-
CAWSAPPGGGPTDTQYF
TGTGCCTGGAGTGCCCCGCCGGGCGGGGGGCCCACAGATACGCAGTATTTT
>TRBV3-1/TRBV3-2|-|TRBJ1-5|-
CASSQGGYSNQPQHF
TGTGCCAGCAGCCAAGGAGGCTATAGCAATCAGCCCCAGCATTTT
>TRBV2|TRBD2|TRBJ2-7|-
CASRSGGPPNYEQYF
TGTGCCAGCAGGAGCGGGGGGCCGCCAAACTACGAGCAGTACTTC
>TRBV5-5|TRBD1|TRBJ2-6|-
CASSLVPGQDLTGANVLTF
TGTGCCAGCAGCTTGGTTCCGGGACAGGACCTGACTGGGGCCAACGTCCTGACTTTC